A single sample gave rise to the 2 T cell receptor beta chains below, sequenced in a study of blood T cell repertoires in COVID-19. The method was immunoSEQ multiplex PCR; TCRdb's version includes in-frame clones alone and lacks a portion of them. The sample lists under 250,000 clones; about 89% were seen once. Material: peripheral blood. The source is a man in his fifties or sixties who had recovered from COVID-19.

The gene calls are TRBV6-6 and TRBJ1-5, with D uncertain. The CDR3 has 14 residues. V shed 2 bases and J shed 7 bases, with 12 bases lying between them. Germline-derived CDR1 and CDR2 are MNHNY and SVGAGI (reference sequence). CDR3 residues: CASSYRERGQPQHF. The DNA for the CDR3 is TGTGCCAGCAGTTACAGGGAACGGGGACAGCCCCAGCATTTT.

The rearrangement uses TRBV6-4 and TRBJ2-2; D call uncertain. The CDR3 contains 15 residues. V shed 1 base and J shed 1 base, with 7 bases lying between them. From germline, CDR1 is MRHNA and CDR2 SNTAGT. The CDR3 DNA is TGTGCCAGCAGTGACTGGGCAGGGAACACCGGGGAGCTGTTTTTT. Translating it yields CASSDWAGNTGELFF.